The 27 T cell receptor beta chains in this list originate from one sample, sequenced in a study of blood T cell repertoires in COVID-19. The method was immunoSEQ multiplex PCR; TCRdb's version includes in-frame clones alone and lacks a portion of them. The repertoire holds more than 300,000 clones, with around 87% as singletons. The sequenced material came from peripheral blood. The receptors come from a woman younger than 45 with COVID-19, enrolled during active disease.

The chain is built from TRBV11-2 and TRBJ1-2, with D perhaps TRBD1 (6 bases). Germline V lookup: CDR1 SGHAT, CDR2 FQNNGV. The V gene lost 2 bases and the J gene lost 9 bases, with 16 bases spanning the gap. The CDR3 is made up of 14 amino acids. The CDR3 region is CASSLLDRPLSYTF. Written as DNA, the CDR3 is TGTGCCAGCAGCTTATTGGACAGACCATTAAGCTACACCTTC.

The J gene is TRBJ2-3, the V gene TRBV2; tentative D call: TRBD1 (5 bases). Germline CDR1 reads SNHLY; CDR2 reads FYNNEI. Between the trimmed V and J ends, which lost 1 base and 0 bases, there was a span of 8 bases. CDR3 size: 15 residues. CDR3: CASSEGGSSTDTQYF. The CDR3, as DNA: TGTGCCAGCAGTGAAGGGGGCTCTAGCACAGATACGCAGTATTTT.

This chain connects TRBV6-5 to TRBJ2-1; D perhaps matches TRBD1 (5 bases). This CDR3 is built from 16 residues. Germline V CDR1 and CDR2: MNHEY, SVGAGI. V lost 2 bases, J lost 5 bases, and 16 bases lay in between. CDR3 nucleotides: TGTGCCAGCAGTTACCGTAGGGGCGATGTCAACAATGAGCAGTTCTTC. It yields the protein CASSYRRGDVNNEQFF.

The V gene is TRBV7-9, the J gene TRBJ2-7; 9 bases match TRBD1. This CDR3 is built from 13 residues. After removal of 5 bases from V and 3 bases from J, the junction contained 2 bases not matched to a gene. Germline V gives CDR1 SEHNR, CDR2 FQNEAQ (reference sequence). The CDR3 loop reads CASSRTGDYEQYF. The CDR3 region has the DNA TGTGCCAGCAGCCGGACAGGGGACTACGAGCAGTACTTC.

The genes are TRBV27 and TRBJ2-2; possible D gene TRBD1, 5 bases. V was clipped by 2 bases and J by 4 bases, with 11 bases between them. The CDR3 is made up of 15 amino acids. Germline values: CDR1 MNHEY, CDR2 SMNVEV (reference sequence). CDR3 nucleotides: TGTGCCAGCAGTTTAGGGGCCCAGTTCACCGGGGAGCTGTTTTTT. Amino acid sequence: CASSLGAQFTGELFF.

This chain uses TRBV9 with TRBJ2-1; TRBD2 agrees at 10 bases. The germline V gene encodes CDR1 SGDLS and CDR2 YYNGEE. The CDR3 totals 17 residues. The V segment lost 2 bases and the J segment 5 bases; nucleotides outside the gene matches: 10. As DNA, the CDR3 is TGTGCCAGCAGCGTCGGCCCTCTAGCGGGAGAAGACAATGAGCAGTTCTTC. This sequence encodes CASSVGPLAGEDNEQFF.

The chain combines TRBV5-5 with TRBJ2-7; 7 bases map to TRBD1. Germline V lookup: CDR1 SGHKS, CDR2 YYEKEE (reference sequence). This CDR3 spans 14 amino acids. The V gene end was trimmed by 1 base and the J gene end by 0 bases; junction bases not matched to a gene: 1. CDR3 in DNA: TGTGCCAGCAGCTTGAGGGACAGCTCCTACGAGCAGTACTTC. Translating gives CASSLRDSSYEQYF.

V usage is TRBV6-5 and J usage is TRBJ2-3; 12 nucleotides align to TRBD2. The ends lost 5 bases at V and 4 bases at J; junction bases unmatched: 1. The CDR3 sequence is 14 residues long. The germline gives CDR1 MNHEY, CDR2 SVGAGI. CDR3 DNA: TGTGCCAGCAGTCTAGCGGGAGGGGCAGATACGCAGTATTTT. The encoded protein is CASSLAGGADTQYF.

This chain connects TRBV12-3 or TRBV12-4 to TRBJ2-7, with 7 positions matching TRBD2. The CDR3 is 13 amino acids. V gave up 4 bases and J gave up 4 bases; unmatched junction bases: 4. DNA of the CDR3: TGTGCCAGCAGTTCCCCTAGCGGATACGAGCAGTACTTC. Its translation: CASSSPSGYEQYF.

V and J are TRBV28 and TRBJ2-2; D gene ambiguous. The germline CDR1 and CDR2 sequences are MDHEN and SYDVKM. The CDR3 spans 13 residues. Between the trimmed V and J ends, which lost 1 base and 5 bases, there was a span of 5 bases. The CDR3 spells CASSLSLTGELFF. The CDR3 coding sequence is TGTGCCAGCAGTTTATCCCTAACCGGGGAGCTGTTTTTT.

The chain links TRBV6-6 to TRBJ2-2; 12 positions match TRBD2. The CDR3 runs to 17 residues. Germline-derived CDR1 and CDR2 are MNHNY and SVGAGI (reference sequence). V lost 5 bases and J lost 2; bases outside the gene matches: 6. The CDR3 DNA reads TGTGCCAGCAGTCCTCGAGGACTAGCGGGAAACACCGGGGAGCTGTTTTTT. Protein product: CASSPRGLAGNTGELFF.

CDR3 sequence (DNA): TGTGCCAGCAGTATCGGACAAGGCCTTGAGCAGTTCTTC. It translates to CASSIGQGLEQFF. The chain joins TRBV28 to TRBJ2-1, with D tentatively TRBD1 (5 bases). This CDR3 region has 13 residues. V lost 5 bases and J 9 bases, leaving 14 bases between the germline ends. Germline loops: CDR1 MDHEN, CDR2 SYDVKM.

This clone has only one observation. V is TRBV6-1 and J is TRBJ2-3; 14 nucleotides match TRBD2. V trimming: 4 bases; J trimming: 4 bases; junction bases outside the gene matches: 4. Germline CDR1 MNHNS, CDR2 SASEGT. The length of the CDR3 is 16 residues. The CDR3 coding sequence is TGTGCCAGCAGTGCGACTAGCGGGAGGGCCTCAGATACGCAGTATTTT. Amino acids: CASSATSGRASDTQYF.

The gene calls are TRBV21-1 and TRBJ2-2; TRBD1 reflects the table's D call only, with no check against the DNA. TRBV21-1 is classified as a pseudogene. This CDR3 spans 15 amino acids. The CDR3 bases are TGTGCCAGCAGCAAAGATAGACAGAACACCGGGGAGCTGTTTTTT. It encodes CASSKDRQNTGELFF.

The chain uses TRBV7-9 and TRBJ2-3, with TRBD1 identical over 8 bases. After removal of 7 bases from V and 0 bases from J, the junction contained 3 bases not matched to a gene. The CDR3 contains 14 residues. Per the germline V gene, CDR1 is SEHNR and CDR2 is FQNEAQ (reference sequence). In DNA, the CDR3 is TGTGCCAGCACAAGGACAGGGAGCACAGATACGCAGTATTTT. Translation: CASTRTGSTDTQYF. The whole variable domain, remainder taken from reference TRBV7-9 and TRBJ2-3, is DTGVSQNPRHKITKRGQNVTFRCDPISEHNRLYWYRQTLGQGPEFLTYFQNEAQLEKSRLLSDRFSAERPKGSFSTLEIQRTEQGDSAMYLCASTRTGSTDTQYFGPGTRLTVL.

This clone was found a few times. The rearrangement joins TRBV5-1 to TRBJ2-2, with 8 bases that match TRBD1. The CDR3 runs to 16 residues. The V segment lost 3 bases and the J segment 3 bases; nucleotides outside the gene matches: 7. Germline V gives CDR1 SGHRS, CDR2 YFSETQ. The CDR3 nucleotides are TGCGCCAGCAGCTCGACCGACAGGGGCGACACCGGGGAGCTGTTTTTT. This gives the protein CASSSTDRGDTGELFF.

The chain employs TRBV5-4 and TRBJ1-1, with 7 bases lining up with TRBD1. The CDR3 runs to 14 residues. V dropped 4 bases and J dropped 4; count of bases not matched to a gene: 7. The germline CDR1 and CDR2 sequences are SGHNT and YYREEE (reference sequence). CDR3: CASSGTVWGTEAFF. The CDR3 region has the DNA TGTGCCAGCAGCGGGACAGTTTGGGGCACTGAAGCTTTCTTT.

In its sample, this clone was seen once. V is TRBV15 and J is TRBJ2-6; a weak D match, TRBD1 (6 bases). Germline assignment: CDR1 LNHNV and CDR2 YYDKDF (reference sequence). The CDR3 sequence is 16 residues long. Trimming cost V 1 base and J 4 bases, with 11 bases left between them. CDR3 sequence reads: CATSRAGDTGANVLTF. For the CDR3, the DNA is TGTGCCACCAGCAGAGCAGGGGACACCGGGGCCAACGTCCTGACTTTC.

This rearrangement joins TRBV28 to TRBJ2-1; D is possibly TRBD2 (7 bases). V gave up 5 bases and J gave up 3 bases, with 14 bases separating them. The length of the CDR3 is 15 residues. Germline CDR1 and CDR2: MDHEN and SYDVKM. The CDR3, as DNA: TGTGCCAGCAGTAGGGGGGACTACATCTACAATGAGCAGTTCTTC. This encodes CASSRGDYIYNEQFF. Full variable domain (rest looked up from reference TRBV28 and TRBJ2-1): DVKVTQSSRYLVKRTGEKVFLECVQDMDHENMFWYRQDPGLGLRLIYFSYDVKMKEKGDIPEGYSVSREKKERFSLILESASTNQTSMYLCASSRGDYIYNEQFFGPGTRLTVL.

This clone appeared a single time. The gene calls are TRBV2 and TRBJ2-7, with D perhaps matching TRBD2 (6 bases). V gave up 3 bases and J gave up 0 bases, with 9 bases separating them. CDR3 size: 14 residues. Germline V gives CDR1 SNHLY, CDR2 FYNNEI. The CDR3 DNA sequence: TGTGCCAGCAGTGAGGAGGGCTCCTCCTACGAGCAGTACTTC. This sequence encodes CASSEEGSSYEQYF.

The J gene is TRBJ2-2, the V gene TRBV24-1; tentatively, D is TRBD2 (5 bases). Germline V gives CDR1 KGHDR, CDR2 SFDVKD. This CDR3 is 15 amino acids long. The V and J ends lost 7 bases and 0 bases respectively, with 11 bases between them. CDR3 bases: TGTGCCACCAGCACTTGGCGGGCGAACACCGGGGAGCTGTTTTTT. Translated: CATSTWRANTGELFF.

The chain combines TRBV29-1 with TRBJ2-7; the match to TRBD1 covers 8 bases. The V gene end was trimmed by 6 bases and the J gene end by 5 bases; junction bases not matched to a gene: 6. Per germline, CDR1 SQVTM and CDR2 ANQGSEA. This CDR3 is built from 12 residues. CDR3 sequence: CSVWTGPHEQYF. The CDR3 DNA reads TGCAGCGTCTGGACAGGGCCCCACGAGCAGTACTTC.

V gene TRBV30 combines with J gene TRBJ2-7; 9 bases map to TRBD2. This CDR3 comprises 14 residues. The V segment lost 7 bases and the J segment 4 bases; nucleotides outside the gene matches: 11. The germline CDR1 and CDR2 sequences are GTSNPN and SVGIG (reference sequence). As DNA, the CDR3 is TGTGCCTATGGAAGGGGTAGCGGGAGTTACGAGCAGTACTTC. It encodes CAYGRGSGSYEQYF.

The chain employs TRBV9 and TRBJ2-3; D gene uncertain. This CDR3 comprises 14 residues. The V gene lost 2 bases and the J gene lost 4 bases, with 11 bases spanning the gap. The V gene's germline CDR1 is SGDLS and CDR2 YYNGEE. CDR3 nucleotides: TGTGCCAGCAGCGTCCTAGACCGGGCAGATACGCAGTATTTT. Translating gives CASSVLDRADTQYF.

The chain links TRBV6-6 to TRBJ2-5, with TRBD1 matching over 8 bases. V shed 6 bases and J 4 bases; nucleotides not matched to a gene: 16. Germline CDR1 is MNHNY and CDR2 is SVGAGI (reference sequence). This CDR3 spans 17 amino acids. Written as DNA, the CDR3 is TGTGCCAGCAGCCGAGGGGCCCGACAGGGGCGGGGAGAGACCCAGTACTTC. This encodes CASSRGARQGRGETQYF.

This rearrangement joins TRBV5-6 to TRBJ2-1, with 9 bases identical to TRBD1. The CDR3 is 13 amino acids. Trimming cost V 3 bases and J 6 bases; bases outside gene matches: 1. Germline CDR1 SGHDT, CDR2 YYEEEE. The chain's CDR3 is CASSSTGGNEQFF. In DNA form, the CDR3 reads TGTGCCAGCAGCTCGACAGGGGGCAATGAGCAGTTCTTC.

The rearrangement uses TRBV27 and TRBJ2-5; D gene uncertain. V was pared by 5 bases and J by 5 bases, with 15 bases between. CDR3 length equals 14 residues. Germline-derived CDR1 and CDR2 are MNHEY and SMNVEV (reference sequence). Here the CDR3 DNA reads TGTGCCAGCAGTCCATCCAGACTGATCGAGACCCAGTACTTC. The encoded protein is CASSPSRLIETQYF.